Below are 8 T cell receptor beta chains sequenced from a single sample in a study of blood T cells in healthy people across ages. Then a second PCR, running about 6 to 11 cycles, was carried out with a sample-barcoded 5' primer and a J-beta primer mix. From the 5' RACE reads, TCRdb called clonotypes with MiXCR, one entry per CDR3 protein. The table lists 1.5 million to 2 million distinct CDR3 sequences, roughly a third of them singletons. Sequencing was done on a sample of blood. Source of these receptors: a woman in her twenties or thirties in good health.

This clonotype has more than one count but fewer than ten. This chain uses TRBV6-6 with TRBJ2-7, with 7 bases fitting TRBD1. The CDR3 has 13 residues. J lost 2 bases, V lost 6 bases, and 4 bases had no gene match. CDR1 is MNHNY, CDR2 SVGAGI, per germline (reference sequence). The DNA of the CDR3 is TGTGCCAGCAGACAGGGGTCCACCTACGAGCAGTACTTC. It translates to CASRQGSTYEQYF.

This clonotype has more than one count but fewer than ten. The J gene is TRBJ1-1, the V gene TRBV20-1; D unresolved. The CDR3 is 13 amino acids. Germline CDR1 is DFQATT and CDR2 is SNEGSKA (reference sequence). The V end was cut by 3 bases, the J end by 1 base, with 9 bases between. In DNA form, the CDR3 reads TGCAGTGCTAGTAAGGGAAGGAACACTGAAGCTTTCTTT. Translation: CSASKGRNTEAFF.

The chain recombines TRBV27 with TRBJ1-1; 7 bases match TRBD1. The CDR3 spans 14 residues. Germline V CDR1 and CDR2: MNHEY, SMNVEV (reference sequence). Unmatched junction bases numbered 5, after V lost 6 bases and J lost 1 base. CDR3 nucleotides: TGTGCCAGCAGACCGACAGGGCCGAACACTGAAGCTTTCTTT. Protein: CASRPTGPNTEAFF.

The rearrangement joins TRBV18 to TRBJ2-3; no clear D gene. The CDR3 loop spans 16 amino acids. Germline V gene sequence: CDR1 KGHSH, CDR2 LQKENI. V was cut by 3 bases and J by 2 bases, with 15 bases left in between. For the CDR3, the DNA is TGTGCCAGCTCACCCAATAAAAACTGGGCCACAGATACGCAGTATTTT. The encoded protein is CASSPNKNWATDTQYF. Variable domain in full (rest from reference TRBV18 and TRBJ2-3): NAGVMQNPRHLVRRRGQEARLRCSPMKGHSHVYWYRQLPEEGLKFMVYLQKENIIDESGMPKERFSAEFPKEGPSILRIQQVVRGDSAAYFCASSPNKNWATDTQYFGPGTRLTVL.

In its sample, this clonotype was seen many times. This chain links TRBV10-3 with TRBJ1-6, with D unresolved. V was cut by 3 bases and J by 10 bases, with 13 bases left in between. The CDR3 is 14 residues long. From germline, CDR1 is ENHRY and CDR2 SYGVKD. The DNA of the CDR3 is TGTGCCATCAGTGAAGGTACCCTAGGGTCACCCCTCCACTTT. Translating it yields CAISEGTLGSPLHF.

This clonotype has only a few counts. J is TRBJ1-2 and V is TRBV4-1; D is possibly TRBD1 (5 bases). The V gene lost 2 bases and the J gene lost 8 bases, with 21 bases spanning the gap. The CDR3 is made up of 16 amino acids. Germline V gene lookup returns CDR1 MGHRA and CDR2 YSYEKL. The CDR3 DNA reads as TGCGCCAGCAGCCAAAGGGGTACCGGGACGGAGTACGGCTACACCTTC. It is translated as CASSQRGTGTEYGYTF.

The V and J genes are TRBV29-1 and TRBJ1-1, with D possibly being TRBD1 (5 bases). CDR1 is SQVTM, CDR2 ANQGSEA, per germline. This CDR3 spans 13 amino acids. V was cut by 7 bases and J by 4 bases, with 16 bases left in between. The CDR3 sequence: CSGKGRGSTEAFF. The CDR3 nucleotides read TGCAGCGGGAAGGGGAGGGGTAGCACTGAAGCTTTCTTT.

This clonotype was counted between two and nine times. The CDR3 is CASSGARRAYEQYF. CDR3 nucleotides: TGTGCCAGCTCTGGAGCCCGGAGGGCCTACGAGCAGTACTTC. This chain uses TRBV6-2 or TRBV6-3 with TRBJ2-7; TRBD2 is a possible D gene (6 bases). Trimming took 8 bases from V and 2 from J, leaving 16 bases between them. Germline CDR1 and CDR2: MNHEY and SVGEGT. The CDR3 loop spans 14 amino acids.